These 3 T cell receptor beta chains originate from one sample sequenced in a study of monozygotic twins with inflammatory bowel disease. For each CDR3 protein, TCRdb gives one entry from its re-call of the 5' RACE reads, without DNA. The sample features around 230,000 distinct CDR3 sequences, with 1.5% to 2% in its top ten. Sequences were obtained from blood. These TCRs come from a human donor with ulcerative colitis or Crohn's disease, or a healthy co-twin of an affected twin (not recorded which).

V and J are TRBV18 and TRBJ2-4; without DNA, the TCRdb call of TRBD1 cannot be checked. The CDR3 has 13 residues. Germline-derived CDR1 and CDR2 are KGHSH and LQKENI. The CDR3 protein is CASSDRGGNIQYF.

The chain carries TRBV4-1 and TRBJ2-1; TCRdb's D gene call, TRBD1, goes unchecked for lack of DNA. Looked up from germline, CDR1 is MGHRA and CDR2 is YSYEKL. This CDR3 has 12 residues. This chain's CDR3 is CASSYTGYEHFF.

CDR3: CASSQDQDHGTQYF. This sequence joins TRBV3-1 and TRBJ2-3. Germline V gives CDR1 LGHDT, CDR2 YNNKEL (reference sequence). The CDR3 spans 14 residues.